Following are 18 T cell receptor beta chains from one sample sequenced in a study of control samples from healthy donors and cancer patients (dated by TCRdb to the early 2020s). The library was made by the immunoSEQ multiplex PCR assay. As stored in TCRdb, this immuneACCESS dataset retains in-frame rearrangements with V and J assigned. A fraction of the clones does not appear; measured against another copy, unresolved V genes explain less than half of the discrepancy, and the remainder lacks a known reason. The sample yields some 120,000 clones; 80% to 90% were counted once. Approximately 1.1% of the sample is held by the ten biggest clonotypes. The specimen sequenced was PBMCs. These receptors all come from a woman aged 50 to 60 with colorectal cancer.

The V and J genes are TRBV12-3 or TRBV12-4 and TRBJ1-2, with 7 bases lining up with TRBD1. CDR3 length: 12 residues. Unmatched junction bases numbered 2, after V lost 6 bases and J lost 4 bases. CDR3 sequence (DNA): TGTGCCAGCAGGGGACAGACCTATGGCTACACCTTC. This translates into CASRGQTYGYTF.

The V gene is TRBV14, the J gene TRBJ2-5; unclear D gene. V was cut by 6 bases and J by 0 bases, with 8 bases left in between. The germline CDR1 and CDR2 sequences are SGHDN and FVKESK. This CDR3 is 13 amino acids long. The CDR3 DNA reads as TGTGCCAGCAGTGGGTTAAACCAAGAGACCCAGTACTTC. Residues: CASSGLNQETQYF.

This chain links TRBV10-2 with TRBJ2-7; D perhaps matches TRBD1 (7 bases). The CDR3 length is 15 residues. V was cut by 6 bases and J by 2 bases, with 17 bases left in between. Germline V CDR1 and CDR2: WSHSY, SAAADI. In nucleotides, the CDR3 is TGCGCCAGCAGAGCACAGGGGACGGGGGCCTACGAGCAGTACTTC. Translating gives CASRAQGTGAYEQYF.

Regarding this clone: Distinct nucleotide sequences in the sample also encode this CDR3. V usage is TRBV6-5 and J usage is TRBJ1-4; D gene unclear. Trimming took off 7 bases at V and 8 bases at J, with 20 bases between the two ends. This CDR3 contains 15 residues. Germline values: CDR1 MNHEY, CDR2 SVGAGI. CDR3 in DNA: TGTGCCAGCACCCGGGCGGTAGGGTTTGACGAAAAACTGTTTTTT. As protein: CASTRAVGFDEKLFF.

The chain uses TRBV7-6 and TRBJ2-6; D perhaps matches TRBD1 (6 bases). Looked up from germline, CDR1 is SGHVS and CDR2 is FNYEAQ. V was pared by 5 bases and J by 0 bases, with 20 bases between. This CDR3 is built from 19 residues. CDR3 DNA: TGTGCCAGCAGCCCCGTCACAGGGAATATCCGCTCTGGGGCCAACGTCCTGACTTTC. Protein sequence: CASSPVTGNIRSGANVLTF. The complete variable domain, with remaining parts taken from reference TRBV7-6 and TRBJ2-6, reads GAGVSQSPRYKVTKRGQDVALRCDPISGHVSLYWYRQALGQGPEFLTYFNYEAQQDKSGLPNDRFSAERPEGSISTLTIQRTEQRDSAMYRCASSPVTGNIRSGANVLTFGAGSRLTVL.

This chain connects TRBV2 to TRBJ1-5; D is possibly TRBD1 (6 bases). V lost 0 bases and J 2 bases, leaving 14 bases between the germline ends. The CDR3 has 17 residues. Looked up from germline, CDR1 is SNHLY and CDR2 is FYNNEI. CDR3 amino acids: CASSEAGQQEGNQPQHF. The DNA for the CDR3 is TGTGCCAGCAGTGAAGCGGGACAACAGGAGGGCAATCAGCCCCAGCATTTT.

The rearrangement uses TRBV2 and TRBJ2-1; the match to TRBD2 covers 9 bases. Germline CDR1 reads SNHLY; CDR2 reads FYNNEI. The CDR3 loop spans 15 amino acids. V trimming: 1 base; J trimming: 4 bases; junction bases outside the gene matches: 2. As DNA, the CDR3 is TGTGCCAGCAGTGAAGGGCTAGCGGGGTACAATGAGCAGTTCTTC. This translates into CASSEGLAGYNEQFF.

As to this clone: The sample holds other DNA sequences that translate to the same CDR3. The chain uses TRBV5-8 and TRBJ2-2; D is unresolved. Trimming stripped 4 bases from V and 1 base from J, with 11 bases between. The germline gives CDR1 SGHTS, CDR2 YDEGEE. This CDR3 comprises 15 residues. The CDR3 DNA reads TGTGCCAGCAGCCCCCGCCGTGGGAACACCGGGGAGCTGTTTTTT. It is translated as CASSPRRGNTGELFF.

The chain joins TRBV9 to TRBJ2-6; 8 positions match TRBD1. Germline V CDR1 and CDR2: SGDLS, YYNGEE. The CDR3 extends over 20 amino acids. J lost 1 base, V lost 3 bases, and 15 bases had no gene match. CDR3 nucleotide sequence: TGTGCCAGCAGCGCCCACTTGATAGGACAGGGCGGATCTGGGGCCAACGTCCTGACTTTC. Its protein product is CASSAHLIGQGGSGANVLTF.

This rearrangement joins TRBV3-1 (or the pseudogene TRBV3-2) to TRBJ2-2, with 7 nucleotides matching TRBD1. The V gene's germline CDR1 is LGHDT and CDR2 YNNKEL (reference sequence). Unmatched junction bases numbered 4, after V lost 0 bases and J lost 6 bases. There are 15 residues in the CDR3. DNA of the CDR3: TGTGCCAGCAGCCAAGATCCGGGGACAGCCGGGGAGCTGTTTTTT. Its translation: CASSQDPGTAGELFF.

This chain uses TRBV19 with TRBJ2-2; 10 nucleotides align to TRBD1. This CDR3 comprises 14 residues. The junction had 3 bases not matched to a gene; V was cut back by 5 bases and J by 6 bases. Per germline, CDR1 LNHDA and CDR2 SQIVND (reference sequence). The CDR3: CASSGQGVAGELFF. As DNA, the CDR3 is TGTGCCAGTAGTGGACAGGGGGTGGCCGGGGAGCTGTTTTTT.

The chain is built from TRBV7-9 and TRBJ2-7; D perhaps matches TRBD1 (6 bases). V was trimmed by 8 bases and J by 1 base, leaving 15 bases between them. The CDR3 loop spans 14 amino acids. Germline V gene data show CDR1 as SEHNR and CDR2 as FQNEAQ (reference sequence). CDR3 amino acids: CASAVQGQSYEQYF. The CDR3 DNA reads TGTGCCAGCGCGGTCCAGGGGCAGTCCTACGAGCAGTACTTC.

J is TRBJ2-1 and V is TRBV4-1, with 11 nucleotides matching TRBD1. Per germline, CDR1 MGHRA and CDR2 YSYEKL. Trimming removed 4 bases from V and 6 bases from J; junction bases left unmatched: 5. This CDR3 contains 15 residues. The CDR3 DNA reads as TGCGCCAGCAGCCTGAGGACAGGGGGCTTCAATGAGCAGTTCTTC. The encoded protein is CASSLRTGGFNEQFF.

CDR3: CASSQEIAASNYGYTF. The DNA of the CDR3 is TGTGCCAGCAGCCAAGAAATAGCAGCTTCTAACTATGGCTACACCTTC. This chain joins TRBV3-1 (or the pseudogene TRBV3-2) and TRBJ1-2; D is uncertain. V dropped 0 bases and J dropped 0 bases, with 11 bases sitting between them. The germline CDR1 and CDR2 sequences are LGHDT and YNNKEL (reference sequence). The CDR3 has 16 amino acids.

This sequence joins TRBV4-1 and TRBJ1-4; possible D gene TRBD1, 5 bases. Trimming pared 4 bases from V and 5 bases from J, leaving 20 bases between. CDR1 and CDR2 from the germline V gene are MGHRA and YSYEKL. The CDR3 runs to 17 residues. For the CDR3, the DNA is TGCGCCAGCAGCCGTTTAACCGTTCCAGGGAACAATGAAAAACTGTTTTTT. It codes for CASSRLTVPGNNEKLFF.

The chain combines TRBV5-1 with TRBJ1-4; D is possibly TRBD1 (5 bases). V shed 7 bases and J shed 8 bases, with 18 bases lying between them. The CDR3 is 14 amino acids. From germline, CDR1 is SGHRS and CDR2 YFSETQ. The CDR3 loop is CASRDRGPGEKLFF. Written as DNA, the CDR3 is TGCGCCAGCCGAGACCGGGGCCCCGGAGAAAAACTGTTTTTT.

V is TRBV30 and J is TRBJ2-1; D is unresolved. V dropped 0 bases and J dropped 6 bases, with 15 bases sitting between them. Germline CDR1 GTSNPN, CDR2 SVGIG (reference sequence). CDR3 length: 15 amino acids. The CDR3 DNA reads TGTGCCTGGAGTGTACCTAGGCAATCGGGCAATGAGCAGTTCTTC. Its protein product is CAWSVPRQSGNEQFF.

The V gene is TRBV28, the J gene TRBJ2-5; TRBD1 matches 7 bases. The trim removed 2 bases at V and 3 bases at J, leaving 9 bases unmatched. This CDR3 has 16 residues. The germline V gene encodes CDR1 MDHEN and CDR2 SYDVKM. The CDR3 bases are TGTGCCAGCAGTTTACCCACCGGGACAGCTAAAGAGACCCAGTACTTC. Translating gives CASSLPTGTAKETQYF.